Shown below are 25 T cell receptor beta chains from a single sample sequenced in a study of control samples from healthy donors and cancer patients. Here immunoSEQ multiplex PCR was the method, and the copy in TCRdb shows in-frame clones only, minus some. This sample has some 99,000 clones; around nine tenths occur once, and the top ten carry 15% to 20%. Specimen: blood. These receptors originate from a woman aged 50 to 60 in good health.

The J gene is TRBJ1-6, the V gene TRBV5-1; a weak D match, TRBD1 (5 bases). V was pared by 1 base and J by 2 bases, with 10 bases between. The germline gives CDR1 SGHRS, CDR2 YFSETQ. The length of the CDR3 is 16 residues. The CDR3 spells CASSLMGEPYNSPLHF. As DNA, the CDR3 is TGCGCCAGCAGCTTGATGGGGGAACCCTATAATTCACCCCTCCACTTT.

The V gene is TRBV28, the J gene TRBJ1-5; no definite D call. Germline assignment: CDR1 MDHEN and CDR2 SYDVKM. This CDR3 is built from 19 residues. Trimming stripped 5 bases from V and 0 bases from J, with 23 bases between. As DNA, the CDR3 is TGTGCCAGCAGTCCCCAGCCCGGCATAAATCCCTATAGCAATCAGCCCCAGCATTTT. Protein product: CASSPQPGINPYSNQPQHF. Filled out from reference TRBV28 and TRBJ1-5, the complete variable domain reads DVKVTQSSRYLVKRTGEKVFLECVQDMDHENMFWYRQDPGLGLRLIYFSYDVKMKEKGDIPEGYSVSREKKERFSLILESASTNQTSMYLCASSPQPGINPYSNQPQHFGDGTRLSIL.

V gene TRBV6-6 combines with J gene TRBJ2-7; D not resolved. This CDR3 contains 14 residues. V gave up 5 bases and J gave up 2 bases, with 13 bases separating them. Per germline, CDR1 MNHNY and CDR2 SVGAGI (reference sequence). The DNA of the CDR3 is TGTGCCAGCAGTCCCCCCGTGCCCACCTACGAGCAGTACGTC. Translated: CASSPPVPTYEQYV.

V and J are TRBV3-1 (or the pseudogene TRBV3-2) and TRBJ2-3; a possible D gene is TRBD2 (6 bases). V lost 4 bases, J lost 4 bases, and 18 bases lay in between. CDR1 and CDR2 from the germline V gene are LGHDT and YNNKEL (reference sequence). This CDR3 region has 16 residues. This chain's CDR3 is CASSPPRAGSADTQYF. CDR3 coding DNA: TGTGCCAGCAGCCCCCCTCGGGCGGGGTCTGCAGATACGCAGTATTTT.

This chain joins TRBV6-5 and TRBJ1-5; D gene uncertain. This CDR3 contains 13 residues. V was clipped by 5 bases and J by 6 bases, with 11 bases between them. Germline values: CDR1 MNHEY, CDR2 SVGAGI. The CDR3 coding sequence is TGTGCCAGCAGTCAGTGGGCCCTTCAGCCCCAGCATTTT. This sequence encodes CASSQWALQPQHF.

The chain carries TRBV9 and TRBJ2-2; 10 bases match TRBD2. The CDR3 contains 15 residues. J gave up 5 bases and V 0 bases, and 1 base lay outside the gene matches. CDR1 SGDLS and CDR2 YYNGEE come from the germline V gene. CDR3 bases: TGTGCCAGCAGCGTAGGTAGCGGGAGGACCGGGGAGCTGTTTTTT. It codes for CASSVGSGRTGELFF. The variable domain in full, with the rest retrieved from reference TRBV9 and TRBJ2-2, is DSGVTQTPKHLITATGQRVTLRCSPRSGDLSVYWYQQSLDQGLQFLIQYYNGEERAKGNILERFSAQQFPDLHSELNLSSLELGDSALYFCASSVGSGRTGELFFGEGSRLTVL.

The genes are TRBV7-3 and TRBJ2-2; the match to TRBD2 covers 12 bases. CDR3 length: 13 residues. J was trimmed by 9 bases and V by 6 bases; bases with no gene match: 2. The germline gives CDR1 SGHTA, CDR2 FQGTGA. In DNA form, the CDR3 reads TGTGCCAGCAGTGGACTAGCGGGAAGGGAGCTGTTTTTT. Translating it yields CASSGLAGRELFF.

The gene calls are TRBV5-5 and TRBJ2-7; no clear D gene. Trimming shortened V by 4 bases and J by 4 bases, and 12 bases separated the two germline ends. The CDR3 consists of 13 residues. The germline V gene has CDR1 SGHKS and CDR2 YYEKEE (reference sequence). The DNA of the CDR3 is TGTGCCAGCAGCCTGAATCCGGGTTACGAGCAGTACTTC. This codes for CASSLNPGYEQYF.

CDR3 sequence: CASSQDAGLNYGYTF. CDR3 nucleotides: TGCGCCAGCAGCCAAGATGCAGGCCTTAACTATGGCTACACCTTC. This chain connects TRBV4-3 to TRBJ1-2; no clear D gene. Germline values: CDR1 LGHNA, CDR2 YSLEER. The CDR3 loop spans 15 amino acids. Trimming took 0 bases from V and 1 from J, leaving 9 bases between them.

The rearrangement uses TRBV30 and TRBJ1-6; D is possibly TRBD1 (5 bases). This CDR3 comprises 17 residues. Germline V gene data show CDR1 as GTSNPN and CDR2 as SVGIG (reference sequence). Trimming cost V 3 bases and J 15 bases, with 30 bases left between them. This CDR3 is CAWRVGLVQGPQRVLHF. The CDR3 nucleotides are TGTGCCTGGAGGGTCGGGCTGGTGCAGGGCCCGCAGAGGGTCCTCCACTTT. The complete variable domain, with remaining parts taken from reference TRBV30 and TRBJ1-6, reads SQTIHQWPATLVQPVGSPLSLECTVEGTSNPNLYWYRQAAGRGLQLLFYSVGIGQISSEVPQNLSASRPQDRQFILSSKKLLLSDSGFYLCAWRVGLVQGPQRVLHFGNGTRLTVT.

This clone was found a few times. The chain recombines TRBV7-3 with TRBJ1-1; D remains unclear. Germline V gene sequence: CDR1 SGHTA, CDR2 FQGTGA. V dropped 5 bases and J dropped 1 base, with 8 bases sitting between them. The CDR3 is 13 residues long. The CDR3 region is CASSPRTNTEAFF. DNA of the CDR3: TGTGCCAGCAGCCCTCGTACGAACACTGAAGCTTTCTTT.

The V call is TRBV25-1, the J call TRBJ2-5; TRBD1 agrees at 9 bases. The CDR3 length is 16 residues. The germline V gene encodes CDR1 MGHDK and CDR2 SYGVNS. The V gene end was trimmed by 7 bases and the J gene end by 6 bases; junction bases not matched to a gene: 15. The CDR3 coding sequence is TGTGCCAGCACCCCCACCACGGGACAGGGTGAACAGACCCAGTACTTC. Its translation is CASTPTTGQGEQTQYF.

The J gene is TRBJ2-5, the V gene TRBV6-5; tentative D call: TRBD2 (5 bases). Trimming cost V 8 bases and J 4 bases, with 11 bases left between them. Germline loops: CDR1 MNHEY, CDR2 SVGAGI. This CDR3 is built from 12 residues. The CDR3, as DNA: TGTGCCAGCGGAGACCGGGGAGAGACCCAGTACTTC. As protein: CASGDRGETQYF.

This clone was recorded once. This chain connects TRBV19 to TRBJ2-3; 8 bases match TRBD2. CDR3 size: 15 residues. Germline CDR1 is LNHDA and CDR2 is SQIVND (reference sequence). The V gene end was trimmed by 5 bases and the J gene end by 0 bases; junction bases not matched to a gene: 4. The CDR3 region has the DNA TGTGCCAGTAGTGCTAGCGGGTTTAGCACAGATACGCAGTATTTT. Protein sequence: CASSASGFSTDTQYF.

DNA of the CDR3: TGCGCCAGCAGCCAAGCGCACGGCCAGGCGAGAGAGACCCAGTACTTC. It codes for CASSQAHGQARETQYF. The chain carries TRBV4-3 and TRBJ2-5; D gene ambiguous. From germline, CDR1 is LGHNA and CDR2 YSLEER. V gave up 1 base and J gave up 4 bases, with 16 bases separating them. The CDR3 covers 16 residues.

The gene calls are TRBV21-1 and TRBJ2-4; the table's D call, TRBD1, was not checked against the DNA. TRBV21-1 counts as a pseudogene. This CDR3 has 16 amino acids. Here the CDR3 DNA reads TGTGCCAGCAGCAAAGGTAACAGGTTAGCCAAAAACATTCAGTACTTC. Its protein product is CASSKGNRLAKNIQYF.

J is TRBJ2-7 and V is TRBV20-1, with no clear D. CDR1 is DFQATT and CDR2 is SNEGSKA in the germline V gene (reference sequence). The CDR3 sequence is 11 residues long. Between the trimmed V and J ends, which lost 4 bases and 0 bases, there was a span of 4 bases. CDR3 sequence reads: CSATSSYEQYV. The CDR3 DNA is TGCAGTGCTACGAGCTCCTACGAGCAGTACGTC.

The V call is TRBV5-1, the J call TRBJ1-2, with D perhaps TRBD1 (5 bases). The V gene's germline CDR1 is SGHRS and CDR2 YFSETQ. This CDR3 has 14 amino acids. Trimming cost V 0 bases and J 8 bases, with 14 bases left between them. This CDR3 is CASSLVRAEGGYTF. The CDR3 bases are TGCGCCAGCAGCTTGGTTCGGGCCGAGGGGGGCTACACCTTC.

This clone was recorded once. The gene calls are TRBV4-2 and TRBJ1-2, with TRBD1 matching over 9 bases. Germline V gene lookup returns CDR1 LGHNA and CDR2 YNFKEQ. Trimming took 0 bases from V and 4 from J; bases not matched to a gene: 6. The CDR3 is made up of 16 amino acids. The CDR3 nucleotides read TGTGCCAGCAGCCAAGAACAGGGGGCGTACAGCTATGGCTACACCTTC. Its translation: CASSQEQGAYSYGYTF.

The V and J genes are TRBV7-8 and TRBJ2-1; D ambiguous. The ends were cut back, 5 bases at V and 5 bases at J, with 7 bases in the middle. This CDR3 has 12 amino acids. In germline, CDR1 is SGHVS, CDR2 FQNEAQ. Here the CDR3 reads CASSPADNEQFF. The DNA for the CDR3 is TGTGCCAGCAGCCCAGCAGACAATGAGCAGTTCTTC.

About this clone: Possible read error: a much larger clone is one base away. The chain carries TRBV10-1 and TRBJ2-3; D uncertain. Trimming left V 2 bases short and J 2 bases short, with 8 bases between. The CDR3 covers 14 residues. Germline V gene lookup returns CDR1 WNHNN and CDR2 SYGVQD (reference sequence). The CDR3 here is CASSEQVATDTQYF. CDR3 sequence (DNA): TGCGCCAGCAGTGAGCAGGTGGCCACAGATACGCAGTATTTT.

The gene calls are TRBV7-3 and TRBJ2-3; D tentatively reads TRBD1 or TRBD2 (7 bases each). Germline CDR1 and CDR2: SGHTA and FQGTGA. The CDR3 is 15 amino acids. V lost 2 bases and J 5 bases, leaving 14 bases between the germline ends. DNA for the CDR3: TGTGCCAGCAGCTTACAGGGGGGGCGAGGAGATACGCAGTATTTT. Translated: CASSLQGGRGDTQYF.

This clone was seen a handful of times. The chain links TRBV6-1 to TRBJ1-6; a weak D match, TRBD1 (5 bases). The CDR3 totals 17 residues. V lost 2 bases and J lost 7, with 18 bases in between. The germline gives CDR1 MNHNS, CDR2 SASEGT. The DNA for the CDR3 is TGTGCCAGCAGTGAATACGGGACGGATTTGAGGAATTCACCCCTCCACTTT. Its protein is CASSEYGTDLRNSPLHF.

This chain links TRBV6-1 with TRBJ2-7; the match to TRBD2 covers 7 bases. Germline CDR1 MNHNS, CDR2 SASEGT. This CDR3 is 17 amino acids long. The V gene end was trimmed by 1 base and the J gene end by 0 bases; junction bases not matched to a gene: 9. The CDR3 coding sequence is TGTGCCAGCAGTGAAGAGGCTTCTTCTAGCGGCTCCTACGAGCAGTACTTC. Its protein is CASSEEASSSGSYEQYF.

The chain couples TRBV11-3 to TRBJ2-1; 12 bases agree with TRBD2. The V and J ends lost 3 bases and 4 bases, in that order; junction bases with no gene match: 7. Per germline, CDR1 SGHNT and CDR2 YENEEA. The CDR3 loop spans 17 amino acids. The CDR3 DNA reads as TGTGCCAGCAGCTTTGGAGGACTAGCGGGGCCGTACAATGAGCAGTTCTTC. This codes for CASSFGGLAGPYNEQFF.